These 18 T cell receptor beta chains were all obtained from the same sample, sequenced in a study of CD8 T cells in ankylosing spondylitis. No antigen has been assigned to these receptors. Each CDR3 protein gets one entry after TCRdb re-called the 5' RACE reads with MiXCR. The sample carries roughly 670,000 distinct CDR3 sequences, under 20% recorded once. General study findings and limits: One TCR beta motif, made up of roughly 8 highly homologous variants, appeared characteristic of ankylosing spondylitis blood.

Sequences were obtained from blood, either unsorted or a sorted T cell fraction (not recorded which). The receptor source for this set is a male donor with ankylosing spondylitis.

The gene calls are TRBV5-1 and TRBJ2-1, with D possibly TRBD2 on 6 matching bases. CDR1 is SGHRS, CDR2 YFSETQ, per germline. The CDR3 consists of 12 residues. Trimming removed 0 bases from V and 9 bases from J, with 7 bases in between. The CDR3 protein is CASSLDGGEQFF. CDR3 DNA: TGCGCCAGCAGCTTGGACGGGGGTGAGCAGTTCTTC.

This clonotype was counted many times. The CDR3 sequence: CASSLVAGTYEQYF. In DNA form, the CDR3 reads TGCGCCAGCAGCTTGGTAGCGGGTACCTACGAGCAGTACTTC. This rearrangement joins TRBV5-1 to TRBJ2-7; 7 bases align to TRBD2. Germline loops: CDR1 SGHRS, CDR2 YFSETQ. The length of the CDR3 is 14 residues. Trimming cost V 0 bases and J 2 bases; bases outside gene matches: 2.

This clonotype appeared once. Its ends do not fully match the called genes, so a read error is possible. The chain combines TRBV14 with TRBJ1-2; no clear D gene. CDR1 and CDR2 from the germline V gene are SGHDN and FVKESK. The CDR3 extends over 13 amino acids. The CDR3 protein is CASSQEANYGYIF. CDR3 nucleotides: TGTGCCAGCAGCCAAGAAGCTAACTATGGCTACATCTTC.

This clonotype was detected a few times. This rearrangement joins TRBV20-1 to TRBJ2-7, with TRBD2 matching 9 bases. Trimming took 3 bases from V and 7 from J; bases not matched to a gene: 16. Germline V gives CDR1 DFQATT, CDR2 SNEGSKA (reference sequence). This CDR3 spans 16 amino acids. CDR3 coding DNA: TGCAGTGCTAGGACTCTTCTACTAGCGGGCCCCTGGGAGCAGTACTTC. Translated: CSARTLLLAGPWEQYF.

In this sample, this clonotype turned up a few times. The gene calls are TRBV12-3 or TRBV12-4 and TRBJ1-2; D gene unclear. Trimming removed 1 base at V and 9 bases at J, with 12 bases between. The CDR3 length is 13 residues. For the CDR3, the DNA is TGTGCCAGCAGTTTAGGTAGTGGATATAGCTACACCTTC. As protein: CASSLGSGYSYTF.

The CDR3 nucleotides read TGCAGCGTTGAAGCTAGCGGGAGGGCCAGCTACAATGAGCAGTTCTTC. Protein: CSVEASGRASYNEQFF. The V call is TRBV29-1, the J call TRBJ2-1; TRBD2 matches 12 bases. With 1 base clipped from V and 3 bases from J, the junction kept 4 bases outside the gene matches. Per the germline V gene, CDR1 is SQVTM and CDR2 is ANQGSEA. The CDR3 loop spans 16 amino acids.

Only a few counts were recorded for this clonotype. The gene calls are TRBV12-3 or TRBV12-4 and TRBJ2-5, with 10 bases fitting TRBD2. The V and J ends lost 1 base and 5 bases, in that order; junction bases with no gene match: 10. The CDR3 contains 17 residues. The CDR3 loop is CASSLVASGSRSETQYF. The CDR3 DNA reads TGTGCCAGCAGTTTAGTCGCTAGCGGGAGCCGTTCGGAGACCCAGTACTTC.

This clonotype was picked up a small number of times. This chain joins TRBV4-1 and TRBJ2-5; no definite D call. Trimming shortened V by 4 bases and J by 1 base, and 7 bases separated the two germline ends. This CDR3 has 13 amino acids. Germline V gene lookup returns CDR1 MGHRA and CDR2 YSYEKL. The CDR3: CASSRALQETQYF. CDR3 bases: TGCGCCAGCAGCCGGGCACTCCAAGAGACCCAGTACTTC.

The chain has TRBV28 and TRBJ2-7, with 9 bases identical to TRBD2. Germline trimming cut 5 bases from V and 10 bases from J; bases unmatched to any gene: 18. Per germline, CDR1 MDHEN and CDR2 SYDVKM. The CDR3 has 16 amino acids. DNA of the CDR3: TGTGCCAGCAGTCCAAACCTAGCGGGATCCCTCCTCGTCCAGTACTTC. Encoded protein: CASSPNLAGSLLVQYF.

A few counts support this clonotype. The rearrangement uses TRBV3-1 and TRBJ1-6; perhaps TRBD1 as D (6 bases). The CDR3 runs to 14 residues. Deletions cut 3 bases from V and 11 bases from J, with 14 bases between. CDR1 and CDR2 (germline): LGHDT, YNNKEL (reference sequence). CDR3 loop: CASSQRQEFAPLHF. In nucleotides, the CDR3 is TGTGCCAGCAGCCAGAGACAGGAATTTGCACCCCTCCACTTT.

The chain carries TRBV2 and TRBJ2-1; D ambiguous. The germline V and J ends were trimmed by 5 bases and 9 bases, with 17 bases remaining between them. Germline CDR1 reads SNHLY; CDR2 reads FYNNEI. There are 14 residues in the CDR3. CDR3 loop: CASSPPDGFGEQFF. The DNA of the CDR3 is TGTGCCAGCAGTCCTCCGGACGGTTTCGGTGAGCAGTTCTTC.

The gene calls are TRBV6-1 and TRBJ1-2; 10 bases map to TRBD1. The CDR3 has 18 amino acids. In germline, CDR1 is MNHNS, CDR2 SASEGT. V lost 6 bases and J lost 8; bases outside the gene matches: 21. The CDR3 loop reads CASRTAPRHSGTGEGYTF. CDR3 nucleotides: TGTGCCAGCAGAACTGCGCCCCGTCACTCCGGGACAGGGGAAGGCTACACCTTC.

This clonotype appeared a few times. The chain combines TRBV7-2 with TRBJ2-1, with D maybe TRBD1 (5 bases). Between the trimmed V and J ends, which lost 5 bases and 4 bases, there was a span of 12 bases. Looked up from germline, CDR1 is SGHTA and CDR2 is FQGNSA. The CDR3 is 14 amino acids. CDR3 DNA sequence: TGTGCCAGCAGCGCCAACGCAGGGTACAATGAGCAGTTCTTC. Protein: CASSANAGYNEQFF.

The V and J genes are TRBV7-3 and TRBJ2-5, with D perhaps matching TRBD2 (5 bases). This CDR3 region has 13 residues. Trimming took off 3 bases at V and 0 bases at J, with 5 bases between the two ends. CDR1 is SGHTA, CDR2 FQGTGA, per germline. The CDR3 DNA is TGTGCCAGCAGCTTGGAGGACCAAGAGACCCAGTACTTC. Its translation: CASSLEDQETQYF. Together with reference TRBV7-3 and TRBJ2-5, the CDR3 gives the full variable domain: GAGVSQTPSNKVTEKGKYVELRCDPISGHTALYWYRQSLGQGPEFLIYFQGTGAADDSGLPNDRFFAVRPEGSVSTLKIQRTERGDSAVYLCASSLEDQETQYFGPGTRLLVL.

This clonotype was counted between two and nine times. This CDR3 is CASGGGTSYEQYF. DNA of the CDR3: TGTGCCAGTGGGGGGGGGACGAGCTACGAGCAGTACTTC. The chain employs TRBV28 and TRBJ2-7; 7 nucleotides agree with TRBD2. Germline CDR1 MDHEN, CDR2 SYDVKM. The CDR3 extends over 13 amino acids. V was pared by 9 bases and J by 3 bases, with 8 bases of the junction left unmatched.

The chain has TRBV20-1 and TRBJ2-7, with 14 positions matching TRBD2. This CDR3 has 17 amino acids. In germline, CDR1 is DFQATT, CDR2 SNEGSKA (reference sequence). V shed 3 bases, J shed 2 bases, and the junction held 9 bases outside the gene matches. CDR3 amino acids: CSARPRTSGRRAYEQYF. The CDR3 nucleotides are TGCAGTGCTAGGCCGAGGACTAGCGGGAGGAGGGCCTACGAGCAGTACTTC.

This rearrangement joins TRBV6-5 to TRBJ2-2; 8 bases are a match to TRBD2. With V trimmed by 6 bases and J by 6 bases, 9 bases remained unmatched. Germline V lookup: CDR1 MNHEY, CDR2 SVGAGI. CDR3 length: 15 residues. CDR3 amino acids: CASSSSSGSSGELFF. CDR3 in DNA: TGTGCCAGCAGCTCCTCCAGCGGGAGTTCCGGGGAGCTGTTTTTT.

This clonotype occurred a few times. The chain has TRBV6-5 and TRBJ2-5; D is possibly TRBD2 (6 bases). In germline, CDR1 is MNHEY, CDR2 SVGAGI. V lost 2 bases, J lost 5 bases, and 15 bases lay in between. The CDR3 has 15 amino acids. The CDR3 loop is CASSYTGTGGETQYF. The CDR3, as DNA: TGTGCCAGCAGTTACACCGGGACTGGTGGTGAGACCCAGTACTTC.